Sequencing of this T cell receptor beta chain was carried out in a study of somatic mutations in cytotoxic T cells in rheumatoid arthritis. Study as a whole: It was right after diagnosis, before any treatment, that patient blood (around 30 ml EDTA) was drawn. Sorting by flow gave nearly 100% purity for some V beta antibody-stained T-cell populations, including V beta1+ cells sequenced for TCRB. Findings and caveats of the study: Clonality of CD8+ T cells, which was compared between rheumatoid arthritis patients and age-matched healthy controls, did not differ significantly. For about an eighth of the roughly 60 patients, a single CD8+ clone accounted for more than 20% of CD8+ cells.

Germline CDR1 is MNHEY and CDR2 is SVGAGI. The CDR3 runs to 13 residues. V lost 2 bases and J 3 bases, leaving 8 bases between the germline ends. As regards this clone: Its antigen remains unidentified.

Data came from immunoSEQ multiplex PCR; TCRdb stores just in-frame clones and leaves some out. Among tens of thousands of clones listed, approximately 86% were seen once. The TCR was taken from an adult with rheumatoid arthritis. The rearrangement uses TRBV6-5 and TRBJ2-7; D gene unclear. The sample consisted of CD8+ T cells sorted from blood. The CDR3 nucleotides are TGTGCCAGCAGTTACAACGGCTTCTACGAGCAGTACTTC. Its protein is CASSYNGFYEQYF.